The source of this TCR beta chain is a study of post-analysis software for immune sequencing data. Across the whole study: Included among the disease courses, which were recorded for the cohort, were relapsing-remitting, secondary progressive and progressive-relapsing multiple sclerosis. Study-level results: Roughly 5 TRBV segments occurring more often in patients than controls included TRBV5-6, TRBV5-1 and TRBV20-1.

The CDR3 loop spans 14 amino acids. From germline, CDR1 is MNHEY and CDR2 SMNVEV (reference sequence). Turning to this clonotype: The antigen remains unidentified. The junction shows a germline mismatch at one end, possibly a read error.

cDNA libraries of TCR beta carried unique molecular identifiers. A single record per CDR3 protein comes from TCRdb applying MiXCR to the PCR reads. The sample carries fewer than 900,000 distinct CDR3 sequences, about 45% recorded once. The sequence came from a girl aged 10 to 17 with multiple sclerosis. The V gene is TRBV27, the J gene TRBJ2-1; a possible D gene is TRBD2 (6 bases). What was sequenced was blood. In DNA, the CDR3 is TGTGCCGGCAGAGCGGAGGGCGGCTACAATGAGCAGTTCTTC. Translated: CAGRAEGGYNEQFF.